The sequence of this TCR beta chain was determined in a study of T cell responses to AZD1222 COVID-19 vaccine. Study overall: The study pooled second doses at about 4 or about 12 weeks. Notes on the study in general: Reportedly, nearly half of unique spike TCRs recognized epitopes outside B.1.351/B.1.1.7 mutations. It was only six AZD1222 recipients who were seropositive at baseline. Repertoires were obtained only post-peak T cell response.

As concerns this clone: The antigen is unknown.

Sequenced by immunoSEQ multiplex PCR; TCRdb stores in-frame clones only, minus some. The table shows roughly 180,000 clones, with 91% occurring only once. V lost 1 base to trimming and J lost 4 bases; unmatched junction nucleotides: 4. The CDR3 loop spans 15 amino acids. Germline V CDR1 and CDR2: MDHEN, SYDVKM. Sequenced material: peripheral blood, taken on day 0 of AZD1222 vaccination. The chain has TRBV28 and TRBJ1-5; 7 bases match TRBD1. The TCR originated in an adult in good health. The CDR3 protein is CASSLLDRTNQPQHF. CDR3 DNA sequence: TGTGCCAGCAGTTTATTGGACAGGACTAATCAGCCCCAGCATTTT.